What follows is one T cell receptor (beta chain) and its context. It lacks a known antigen. Per-base quality was not reported, and no clone a single base away is much larger than it. The germline V gene specifies MDHEN as CDR1 and SYDVKM as CDR2. Trimming removed 6 bases from V and 6 bases from J, leaving 15 bases between the germline ends. Including cysteine and phenylalanine, the CDR3 has 15 amino acids. Only the CDR3 part of the read is kept: 45 bases, read in frame from the first base. Amplification of TCR beta CDR3 regions was carried out from RNA transcripts. The first round of RT-PCR for the TCR CDR3 was performed with the HTBI primer set and the Qiagen OneStep RT-PCR kit. Libraries were constructed in a second round of multiplex PCR, after which size selection and purification were carried out. Libraries were sequenced paired-end with 100 bp reads on an Illumina HiSeq2000. The study's own analysis went as follows. SOAPnuke was used to process the raw data, with reads discarded if the reads contained adapters or uncalled bases, had a mean Phred below 15, or lacked an exact constant-primer or identifier match. High-quality paired reads were merged using COPE v1.2.5, and each unique nucleotide sequence was defined as a clonotype. MiTCR v1.1 was used to align clonotypes to the IMGT TRBV, TRBD and TRBJ reference segments. Only V-J combinations with frequency above 0.0001, covering about 99% of repertoires, were analysed. The TCS score was defined as the ratio of F50 (clonal expansion) to E x V (chaos), calculated using BLOSUM62-based TCRdist between CDR3 peptides within each V-J. Welch's t-statistics and random forest reduced around 510 V-J features to under 15, which were used in a naive Bayes classifier (R e1071). TCRdb passed the public sequencing reads through fastp at Q25 and MiXCR, retaining productive beta sequences. Each CDR3 protein gets just one entry, which takes the most common genes and DNA from the rows behind it. In this record, the V and J calls reflect TCRdb's handling and not the investigators' own analysis. The sample contains roughly 580,000 distinct CDR3 sequences, approximately 13% of them found a single time. The top ten clones comprise under 7% of the sample.

This specimen comes from a study of T cells in Graves' hyperthyroidism and ophthalmopathy (dated by TCRdb to between 2018 and 2020). A note on the overall study: Peripheral blood samples were taken at the time of initial diagnosis, prior to any treatment. Following sampling, methimazole starting at 30 mg daily was given to hyperthyroidism patients, and high-dose intravenous methylprednisolone was given to ophthalmopathy patients. Thyroid tissue and blood T-cell repertoires from six Graves' hyperthyroidism patients were also compared in the study. The paper reports TCR Vbeta CDR3 sequencing of approximately 140 peripheral blood samples: under 45 ophthalmopathy, under 85 hyperthyroidism and around 17 progressor patients. The 90 or so discovery patients were randomly split 7:3 into training and test sets. To identify distinguishing TCR V-J signatures, a discovery cohort of 100 or so patients was used, comprising 43 with Graves' ophthalmopathy and 57 with stable Graves' hyperthyroidism. An independent validation cohort of about 19 hyperthyroidism patients and over 15 patients who later progressed to ophthalmopathy tested prospective prediction of ophthalmopathy.

The hyperthyroidism patients were between 18 and 65 years old and newly diagnosed, with a disease duration of less than 2 months. The study excluded patients with uncontrolled infections, other autoimmune diseases, pregnancy or lactation. Diagnoses relied on clinical symptoms, serum thyroxine and TRAb, thyroid ultrasound and orbital computed tomography. Blood from progressor patients was collected at the time of first diagnosis with hyperthyroidism, before any ophthalmopathy symptoms had appeared. PBMCs were separated from approximately 9.9 ml of fresh peripheral blood using Ficoll-Paque density gradient centrifugation. Progressor patients were first diagnosed with Graves' hyperthyroidism and then developed ophthalmopathy during follow-up. Total RNA was extracted with Trizol reagent, and quality was checked on an Agilent 2100 Bioanalyzer. Broader findings and caveats from the paper: A model built on a 13 V-J signature distinguished ophthalmopathy from stable hyperthyroidism, reaching roughly 88% sensitivity and 81.08% specificity in cross-validation and 80%/75% in testing. Most expanded thyroid clonotypes (frequency above 0.001) were also detected in blood, a finding suggesting that blood repertoires may reflect thyroid immune responses. In validation, the model predicted progression to ophthalmopathy with over 65% sensitivity and approximately 74% specificity, a median of about six months before onset. Sample size was not statistically predetermined, and blinding of investigators to group allocation was not performed.

This TCR derives from a woman between 25 and 40 years old with Graves' hyperthyroidism that later progressed to Graves' ophthalmopathy. Sample: blood. The chain joins TRBV28 to TRBJ2-6; TRBD1 could be the D gene, as 5 bases match. The nucleotide sequence is TGTGCCAGCAGCTTGACTCAGGGAAAGGCCAACGTCCTGACTTTC. This yields the protein CASSLTQGKANVLTF.